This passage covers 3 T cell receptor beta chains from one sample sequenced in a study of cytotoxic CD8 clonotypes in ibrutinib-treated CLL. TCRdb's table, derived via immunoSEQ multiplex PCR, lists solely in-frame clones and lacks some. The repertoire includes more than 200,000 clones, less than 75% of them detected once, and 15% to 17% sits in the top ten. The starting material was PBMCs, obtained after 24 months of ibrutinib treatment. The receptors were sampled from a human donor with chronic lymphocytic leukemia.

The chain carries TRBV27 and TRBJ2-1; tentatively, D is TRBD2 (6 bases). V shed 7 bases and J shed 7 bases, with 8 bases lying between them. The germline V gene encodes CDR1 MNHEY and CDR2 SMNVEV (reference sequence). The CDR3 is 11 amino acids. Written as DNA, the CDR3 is TGTGCCAGCATACGGGGGAATGAGCAGTTCTTC. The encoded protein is CASIRGNEQFF.

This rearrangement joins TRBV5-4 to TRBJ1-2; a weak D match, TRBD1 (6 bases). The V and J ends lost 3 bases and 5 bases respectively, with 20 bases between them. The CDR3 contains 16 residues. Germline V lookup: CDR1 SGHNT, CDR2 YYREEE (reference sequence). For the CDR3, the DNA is TGTGCCAGCAGCTCCGGAGGGGCACAGGGTTGGTATGGCTACACCTTC. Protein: CASSSGGAQGWYGYTF.

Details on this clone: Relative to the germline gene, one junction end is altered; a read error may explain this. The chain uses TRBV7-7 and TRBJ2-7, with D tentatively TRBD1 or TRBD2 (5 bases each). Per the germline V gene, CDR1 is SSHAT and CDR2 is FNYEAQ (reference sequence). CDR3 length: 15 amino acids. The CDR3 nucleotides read TGTGCTAGCAGCTTAGCGTTGGGGCTAGGACAAGAGCAGTACTTC. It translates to CASSLALGLGQEQYF.